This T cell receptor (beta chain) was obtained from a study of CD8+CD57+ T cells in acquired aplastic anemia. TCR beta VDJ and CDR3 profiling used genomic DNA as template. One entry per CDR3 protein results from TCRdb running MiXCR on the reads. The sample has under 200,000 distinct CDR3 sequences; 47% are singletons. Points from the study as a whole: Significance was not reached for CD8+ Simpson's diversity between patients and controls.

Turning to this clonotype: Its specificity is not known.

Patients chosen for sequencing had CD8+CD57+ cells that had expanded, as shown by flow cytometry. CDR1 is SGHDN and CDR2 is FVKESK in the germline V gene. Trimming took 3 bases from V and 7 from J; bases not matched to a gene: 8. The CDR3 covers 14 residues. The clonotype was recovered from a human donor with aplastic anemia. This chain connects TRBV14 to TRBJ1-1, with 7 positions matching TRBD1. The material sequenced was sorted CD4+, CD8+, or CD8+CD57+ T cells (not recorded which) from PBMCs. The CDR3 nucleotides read TGTGCCAGCAGCCACCGCCTAAGGGACAGTGAAGCTTTCTTT. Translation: CASSHRLRDSEAFF.